These T cell receptor beta chains were read from a single sample in a study of identical twins. Each CDR3 protein gets one entry after TCRdb re-called the 5' RACE reads with MiXCR. The data show 750,000 to 950,000 distinct CDR3 sequences, around 12% seen once. These sequences were also reported in another study, on yellow fever vaccine responses in identical twins.

Sequences were obtained from PBMCs. These receptors originate from a woman between 18 and 30 years old in good health. The CDR3 runs from the conserved cysteine through the conserved F or W. D genes are given only for firm matches. Only some rows state a clone size, as once, few, many or a class for expanded clones.

clone size	D gene	V gene	J gene	CDR3 DNA	CDR3 protein
.	.	TRBV2	TRBJ2-7	TGTGCCAGCAGCAGCGTGTTTAGCAGTGCCTACGAGCAGTACTTC	CASSSVFSSAYEQYF
few	TRBD1	TRBV10-3	TRBJ2-1	TGTGCCATCAGTGAGTCTAGGACAGGGGGCCAGAATGAGCAGTTCTTC	CAISESRTGGQNEQFF
few	.	TRBV28	TRBJ1-5	TGTGCCAGCAGTTTCGATTCCAGGGTACATCAGCCCCAGCATTTT	CASSFDSRVHQPQHF
.	TRBD2	TRBV20-1	TRBJ2-1	TGCAGTGCTAACCCCCTAGCGGGAGAGTACAATGAGCAGTTCTTC	CSANPLAGEYNEQFF
.	TRBD2	TRBV29-1	TRBJ2-1	TGCAGCGTCTCCGGGACTAGCGGTTACAATGAGCAGTTCTTC	CSVSGTSGYNEQFF
few	.	TRBV6-1	TRBJ1-2	TGTGCCAGCAGAGCCGAACAGGGAGGCTATGGCTACACCTTC	CASRAEQGGYGYTF
few	TRBD2	TRBV29-1	TRBJ2-1	TGCAGCGTCTGCCTCGGACTAGCGCGCTACAATGAGCAGTTCTTC	CSVCLGLARYNEQFF
many	TRBD1	TRBV10-3	TRBJ1-1	TGTGCCATCAGCCCTAGACCGGGACAGAGAGAAGCTTTCTTT	CAISPRPGQREAFF
few	.	TRBV2	TRBJ2-7	TGTGCCAGCAGTGATAGAGGGCCGGGGAGCGAGCAGTACTTC	CASSDRGPGSEQYF
many	.	TRBV7-8	TRBJ2-7	TGTGCCAGCAGCTTAACACCAGTTGACGACGAGCAGTACTTC	CASSLTPVDDEQYF
.	TRBD1	TRBV3-1	TRBJ2-4	TGTGCCAGCAGCTTCGGGACAGGGGGATATTTCCGGACCAACATTCAGTACTTC	CASSFGTGGYFRTNIQYF
few	TRBD2	TRBV6-5	TRBJ2-1	TGTGCCAGCATTTCACTCACTAGCGGGAGTTACAATGAGCAGTTCTTC	CASISLTSGSYNEQFF
many	.	TRBV5-1	TRBJ2-1	TGCGCCAGCAGCTTGGAGGCTCCTGTGGGGAATGAGCAGTTCTTC	CASSLEAPVGNEQFF
.	.	TRBV20-1	TRBJ1-2	TGCAGGGATTCTACGGCAGGGGCTGGGGGCTACACCTTC	CRDSTAGAGGYTF
many	.	TRBV15	TRBJ1-5	TGTGCCACCAGCAGACGGGAGGGCTGGGCAGCCCAGCCCCAGCATTTT	CATSRREGWAAQPQHF
many	TRBD1	TRBV20-1	TRBJ1-2	TGCAGTGCTAGAGCGGGACAGGGGGCTTTTGGCTACACCTTC	CSARAGQGAFGYTF
few	TRBD2	TRBV4-1	TRBJ2-1	TGCGCCAGCAGCCAAGAGGGTAGCGGGGGCCGCAATGAGCAGTTCTTC	CASSQEGSGGRNEQFF
many	.	TRBV29-1	TRBJ1-3	TGCAGCGTTGCAACAGGGTCGGGAAACACCATATATTTT	CSVATGSGNTIYF
few	.	TRBV29-1	TRBJ2-3	TGCAGCGTTCTGGGTGACACAGATACGCAGTATTTT	CSVLGDTDTQYF
many	TRBD2	TRBV2	TRBJ2-3	TGTGCCAGCAGGTTACTAGCGGCCACAGATACGCAGTATTTT	CASRLLAATDTQYF
many	.	TRBV12-3/TRBV12-4	TRBJ1-4	TGTGCCAGCACCGATGGCGCAACTAATGAAAAACTGTTTTTT	CASTDGATNEKLFF
many	.	TRBV28	TRBJ2-7	TGTGCCAGCAGTCCTCATTACGAGCAGTACTTC	CASSPHYEQYF
.	TRBD1	TRBV7-8	TRBJ2-2	TGTGCCAGCAGCTTAAGGGGGCGTGCGAACACCGGGGAGCTGTTTTTT	CASSLRGRANTGELFF
.	.	TRBV4-1	TRBJ2-7	TGCGCCAGCAGCCAGCTACGGGACGGACCCTACGAGCAGTACTTC	CASSQLRDGPYEQYF
few	.	TRBV6-1	TRBJ2-1	TGTGCCAGCAGCCCCGGATCTGGAGAAGCGCGGGAGCAGTTCTTC	CASSPGSGEAREQFF
.	.	TRBV5-6	TRBJ1-2	TGTGCCAGCAGCTTGGTCCGGGAACCAAACTATGGCTACACCTTC	CASSLVREPNYGYTF
few	.	TRBV12-3/TRBV12-4	TRBJ1-5	TGTGCCAGCAGTTTGCGCCCCCTCAGCAATCAGCCCCAGCATTTT	CASSLRPLSNQPQHF
.	TRBD2	TRBV5-1	TRBJ2-2	TGCGCCAGCAGAGGGAGACTAGCGGGAGCAAACACCGGGGAGCTGTTTTTT	CASRGRLAGANTGELFF
.	TRBD2	TRBV28	TRBJ2-3	TGTGCCAGCAGTTTAGGGGGGGGAGGCCCCCCAGCTACGCAGTATTTT	CASSLGGGGPPATQYF
.	.	TRBV7-9	TRBJ1-4	TGTGCCAGCAGCTCCACCGGGGGGCTGGGTGAAAAACTGTTTTTT	CASSSTGGLGEKLFF
.	.	TRBV6-1	TRBJ1-4	TGTGCCAGCAGTATCAATCCCAGAGGGGAAAAACTGTTTTTT	CASSINPRGEKLFF
few	TRBD1	TRBV7-9	TRBJ2-5	TGTGCCAGCAGCTCCGGGACAGGCCACCAAGAGACCCAGTACTTC	CASSSGTGHQETQYF
few	TRBD1	TRBV12-3/TRBV12-4	TRBJ1-1	TGTGCCAGCAGCGCCAGACGACAGGGGAACACTGAAGCTTTCTTT	CASSARRQGNTEAFF
.	.	TRBV19	TRBJ1-6	TGTGCCAGTAGTATAGACGGGACGGGCTCCTATAATTCACCCCTCCACTTT	CASSIDGTGSYNSPLHF
few	TRBD1	TRBV4-1	TRBJ1-6	TGCGCCAGCAGCACACCGGGCAGGGGGAATTCACCCCTCCACTTT	CASSTPGRGNSPLHF
many	.	TRBV20-1	TRBJ1-4	TGCAGTGCTAGACATAATGAAAAACTGTTTTTT	CSARHNEKLFF
.	.	TRBV5-1	TRBJ1-2	TGCGCCAGCAGCTTGGGTATCTTCTCGAACGGAGTTGTACATGGCTACACCTTC	CASSLGIFSNGVVHGYTF
few	TRBD1	TRBV29-1	TRBJ1-3	TGCAGCGTTACAGGGGGCGATGGAAACACCATATATTTT	CSVTGGDGNTIYF
.	.	TRBV10-2	TRBJ2-3	TGCGCCAGCAGTGAGGCCGTGCTAAACACAGATACGCAGTATTTT	CASSEAVLNTDTQYF
few	TRBD2	TRBV18	TRBJ2-7	TGTGCCAGCTCACCACCTCGGGCGGGGGGCGATTCCTACGAGCAGTACTTC	CASSPPRAGGDSYEQYF
.	.	TRBV27	TRBJ2-1	TGTGCCAGCAGTCCACGGGCTTACAATGAGCAGTTCTTC	CASSPRAYNEQFF
.	.	TRBV10-1	TRBJ2-2	TGCGCCAGCAGTATAGGCTATTCTTACACCGGGGAGCTGTTTTTT	CASSIGYSYTGELFF
few	.	TRBV10-3	TRBJ1-1	TGTGCCATCAAAGAGGGAGTGAGCACTGAAGCTTTCTTT	CAIKEGVSTEAFF
many	TRBD1	TRBV5-1	TRBJ2-1	TGCGCCAGCAGCTCCCTAGACAGGGGTACGATCAATGAGCAGTTCTTC	CASSSLDRGTINEQFF
many	TRBD1	TRBV12-3/TRBV12-4	TRBJ2-7	TGTGCCAGCAGCCGACGACAGGGGGCAACCTACGAGCAGTACTTC	CASSRRQGATYEQYF
.	TRBD2	TRBV5-1	TRBJ2-3	TGCGCCAGCAGCTTTCGCACTAGCGGGGTCAGCACAGATACGCAGTATTTT	CASSFRTSGVSTDTQYF
few	TRBD2	TRBV5-1	TRBJ2-3	TGCGCCAGCAGCTTATCAACTAGCGGGAGTCCAGATACGCAGTATTTT	CASSLSTSGSPDTQYF
.	.	TRBV29-1	TRBJ2-2	TGCAGCGTTGAAGATCCGGAGGGTGGGGAGCTGTTTTTT	CSVEDPEGGELFF